A single sample is the source of the 26 T cell receptor beta chains below, sequenced in a study of shared clonotypes between healthy human individuals. CD8 cells regarded as naive lacked CD45RO, were positively chosen for CCR7, and omitted terminally differentiated effector memory CD45RA+ cells. Here immunoSEQ multiplex PCR was the method, and the copy in TCRdb shows in-frame clones only, minus some. The repertoire holds around 2.1 million clones, roughly 91% seen once, with approximately 1.7% in the top ten. The specimen was naive CD8+ T cells from PBMCs. These TCRs come from a man between 18 and 29 years old in good health. Some clones in this sample may be carry-over from other donors' samples.

Details on this clone: A read error may explain this, as a much larger clone is one base away. The chain links TRBV9 to TRBJ1-1; 9 bases are shared with TRBD1. After removal of 4 bases from V and 7 bases from J, the junction contained 5 bases not matched to a gene. CDR1 is SGDLS and CDR2 is YYNGEE in the germline V gene. The CDR3 has 13 amino acids. The CDR3 nucleotides are TGTGCCAGCAGCACCCTGACAGGGGGTGAAGCTTTCTTT. It yields the protein CASSTLTGGEAFF. Based on the CDR3 plus reference TRBV9 and TRBJ1-1, the full variable domain is DSGVTQTPKHLITATGQRVTLRCSPRSGDLSVYWYQQSLDQGLQFLIQYYNGEERAKGNILERFSAQQFPDLHSELNLSSLELGDSALYFCASSTLTGGEAFFGQGTRLTVV.

Points on this clone: Other DNA sequences in this sample translate to the same CDR3. This chain joins TRBV27 and TRBJ2-7; D is unresolved. The V end lost 8 bases, the J end lost 0 bases, and 11 bases lay between the germline ends. Germline CDR1 reads MNHEY; CDR2 reads SMNVEV (reference sequence). This CDR3 has 13 amino acids. The CDR3 nucleotides read TGTGCCAGCTCCTCAACCGGCTCCTACGAGCAGTACTTC. Translating gives CASSSTGSYEQYF.

The gene calls are TRBV7-9 and TRBJ2-7, with TRBD1 matching 7 bases. From germline, CDR1 is SEHNR and CDR2 FQNEAQ (reference sequence). J lost 0 bases, V lost 4 bases, and 9 bases had no gene match. The CDR3 runs 16 residues. This chain's CDR3 is CASSSAPGQLSYEQYF. CDR3 sequence (DNA): TGTGCCAGCAGCTCAGCCCCGGGACAGCTCTCCTACGAGCAGTACTTC.

The chain couples TRBV5-1 to TRBJ2-7; 10 positions match TRBD1. The CDR3 runs 15 residues. V lost 0 bases, J lost 6 bases, and 6 bases stayed unmatched. The germline V gene has CDR1 SGHRS and CDR2 YFSETQ. CDR3 sequence reads: CASSLAQGQGFEQYF. The CDR3 DNA follows: TGCGCCAGCAGCTTGGCGCAGGGACAGGGGTTCGAGCAGTACTTC.

The J gene is TRBJ2-6, the V gene TRBV5-1, with 8 bases fitting TRBD1. V trimming: 4 bases; J trimming: 0 bases; junction bases outside the gene matches: 6. CDR3 length: 17 residues. The germline gives CDR1 SGHRS, CDR2 YFSETQ. CDR3 protein: CASSHGTGSSGANVLTF. The CDR3 DNA sequence: TGCGCCAGCAGCCACGGGACAGGTTCCTCTGGGGCCAACGTCCTGACTTTC.

The J gene is TRBJ2-2, the V gene TRBV7-9; 7 bases match TRBD1. Trimming cost V 4 bases and J 5 bases; bases outside gene matches: 10. Per germline, CDR1 SEHNR and CDR2 FQNEAQ (reference sequence). The length of the CDR3 is 16 residues. Written as DNA, the CDR3 is TGTGCCAGCAGCTCCCGACAGGGAAAGATGACCGGGGAGCTGTTTTTT. It yields the protein CASSSRQGKMTGELFF.

The chain recombines TRBV11-3 with TRBJ2-2, with D unclear. Trimming left V 5 bases short and J 6 bases short, with 10 bases between. This CDR3 is 13 amino acids long. Germline V gene data show CDR1 as SGHNT and CDR2 as YENEEA. CDR3 nucleotides: TGTGCCAGCAGCCCTCGAGAGGCCGGGGAGCTGTTTTTT. Protein product: CASSPREAGELFF. The complete variable domain, with remaining parts taken from reference TRBV11-3 and TRBJ2-2, reads EAGVVQSPRYKIIEKKQPVAFWCNPISGHNTLYWYLQNLGQGPELLIRYENEEAVDDSQLPKDRFSAERLKGVDSTLKIQPAELGDSAVYLCASSPREAGELFFGEGSRLTVL.

The rearrangement joins TRBV14 to TRBJ2-1; D perhaps matches TRBD2 (5 bases). Deletions cut 4 bases from V and 7 bases from J, with 17 bases between. The V gene's germline CDR1 is SGHDN and CDR2 FVKESK. CDR3 size: 15 residues. The CDR3 loop reads CASSRAAGAPNEQFF. The CDR3 DNA follows: TGTGCCAGCAGCCGAGCCGCGGGCGCGCCGAATGAGCAGTTCTTC.

As to this clone: The same CDR3 can be traced to other DNA sequences in this sample. The chain employs TRBV7-2 and TRBJ1-1, with D tentatively TRBD1 (5 bases). This CDR3 spans 14 amino acids. Germline assignment: CDR1 SGHTA and CDR2 FQGNSA. V lost 3 bases and J lost 4, with 12 bases in between. CDR3 residues: CASSLNRGITEAFF. The CDR3 DNA sequence: TGTGCCAGCAGCTTGAACCGGGGGATCACTGAAGCTTTCTTT.

The V and J genes are TRBV9 and TRBJ2-7; D not resolved. The CDR3 length is 15 residues. Trimming removed 0 bases at V and 0 bases at J, with 10 bases between. CDR1 and CDR2 (germline): SGDLS, YYNGEE. CDR3 sequence reads: CASSVGYQLSYEQYF. As DNA, the CDR3 is TGTGCCAGCAGCGTAGGATATCAGCTCTCCTACGAGCAGTACTTC.

The chain employs TRBV28 and TRBJ2-7; no clear D gene. V was cut by 4 bases and J by 8 bases, with 6 bases left in between. CDR3 length: 10 residues. Germline V gene data show CDR1 as MDHEN and CDR2 as SYDVKM. Here the CDR3 reads CASSYQKQYF. DNA of the CDR3: TGTGCCAGCAGTTACCAGAAGCAGTACTTC.

Points on this clone: In the same sample, other DNA sequences code for this CDR3. V usage is TRBV11-2 and J usage is TRBJ2-7; 10 nucleotides agree with TRBD1. Trimming cost V 5 bases and J 3 bases; bases outside gene matches: 7. The CDR3 totals 15 residues. Germline assignment: CDR1 SGHAT and CDR2 FQNNGV. This CDR3 is CASSPPGQGIYEQYF. In DNA, the CDR3 is TGTGCCAGCAGCCCACCGGGACAGGGGATCTACGAGCAGTACTTC.

V usage is TRBV7-9 and J usage is TRBJ1-4; the match to TRBD1 covers 11 bases. CDR3 size: 19 residues. V trimming: 5 bases; J trimming: 5 bases; junction bases outside the gene matches: 16. Germline assignment: CDR1 SEHNR and CDR2 FQNEAQ (reference sequence). DNA of the CDR3: TGTGCCAGCAGCCAATTAGCCCGCGGAGGGGACAGGGGGAATGAAAAACTGTTTTTT. Translated: CASSQLARGGDRGNEKLFF.

This clone was counted between two and nine times. The genes are TRBV7-9 and TRBJ2-7; 10 bases are a match to TRBD2. Trimming removed 5 bases from V and 7 bases from J; junction bases left unmatched: 8. The CDR3 runs 14 residues. The germline V gene has CDR1 SEHNR and CDR2 FQNEAQ (reference sequence). CDR3 amino acids: CASSGLAGAVEQYF. DNA of the CDR3: TGTGCCAGCAGCGGGCTAGCGGGAGCAGTTGAGCAGTACTTC.

The genes are TRBV9 and TRBJ2-1, with D tentatively TRBD1 or TRBD2 (6 bases each). CDR3 size: 15 residues. The germline CDR1 and CDR2 sequences are SGDLS and YYNGEE. V was shortened by 0 bases and J by 6 bases, with 13 bases between the two germline ends. Written as DNA, the CDR3 is TGTGCCAGCAGCGTAGTAGGGGGAGGCCTCAATGAGCAGTTCTTC. Protein sequence: CASSVVGGGLNEQFF.

V gene TRBV5-6 combines with J gene TRBJ1-2, with D hard to call. Trimming stripped 6 bases from V and 7 bases from J, with 10 bases between. Per the germline V gene, CDR1 is SGHDT and CDR2 is YYEEEE. This CDR3 is built from 11 residues. CDR3: CASNAHGGYTF. The CDR3 DNA reads TGTGCCAGCAACGCTCACGGTGGCTACACCTTC.

The table lists this clone with a count of one. The chain is built from TRBV4-1 and TRBJ2-7; TRBD1 is a possible D gene (5 bases). The V end was cut by 0 bases, the J end by 2 bases, with 11 bases between. In germline, CDR1 is MGHRA, CDR2 YSYEKL. CDR3 length: 15 amino acids. The CDR3 DNA reads TGCGCCAGCAGCCAAGACGGCAGGGTAGCCTACGAGCAGTACTTC. Translating gives CASSQDGRVAYEQYF.

The V and J genes are TRBV7-9 and TRBJ2-2, with a possible D match to TRBD1 (5 bases). Trimming took 2 bases from V and 0 from J, leaving 13 bases between them. CDR3 size: 17 residues. Germline V gene sequence: CDR1 SEHNR, CDR2 FQNEAQ (reference sequence). CDR3 DNA sequence: TGTGCCAGCAGCTTACCGAAAAAGGGGCCGAACACCGGGGAGCTGTTTTTT. It specifies CASSLPKKGPNTGELFF. Full variable domain (remainder filled in from reference TRBV7-9 and TRBJ2-2): DTGVSQNPRHKITKRGQNVTFRCDPISEHNRLYWYRQTLGQGPEFLTYFQNEAQLEKSRLLSDRFSAERPKGSFSTLEIQRTEQGDSAMYLCASSLPKKGPNTGELFFGEGSRLTVL.

This sequence joins TRBV7-8 and TRBJ2-7; 14 positions agree with TRBD2. The CDR3 length is 18 residues. J was trimmed by 3 bases and V by 1 base; bases with no gene match: 8. The germline gives CDR1 SGHVS, CDR2 FQNEAQ. CDR3 DNA: TGTGCCAGCAGCTTAGTGGGGACTAGCGGGAGTCTTGGCTACGAGCAGTACTTC. This encodes CASSLVGTSGSLGYEQYF.

The J gene is TRBJ2-5, the V gene TRBV11-2; D unclear. The CDR3 is 13 residues long. Per germline, CDR1 SGHAT and CDR2 FQNNGV. V was shortened by 1 base and J by 5 bases, with 8 bases between the two germline ends. The DNA for the CDR3 is TGTGCCAGCAGCTTAGTTACGGAGGAGACCCAGTACTTC. It translates to CASSLVTEETQYF.

As for this clone: In the same sample, other DNA sequences code for this CDR3. V gene TRBV5-1 combines with J gene TRBJ1-5, with TRBD1 matching 7 bases. Germline V gene lookup returns CDR1 SGHRS and CDR2 YFSETQ. J lost 0 bases, V lost 4 bases, and 4 bases had no gene match. The CDR3 loop spans 15 amino acids. CDR3 amino acids: CASSLTGNSNQPQHF. The CDR3 DNA is TGCGCCAGCAGCCTGACAGGGAATAGCAATCAGCCCCAGCATTTT.

The rearrangement links TRBV15 to TRBJ2-5; D possibly corresponds to TRBD2 (5 bases). This CDR3 has 13 amino acids. From germline, CDR1 is LNHNV and CDR2 YYDKDF (reference sequence). V was shortened by 3 bases and J by 0 bases, with 5 bases between the two germline ends. This CDR3 is CATSRDYQETQYF. DNA for the CDR3: TGTGCCACCAGCAGGGACTACCAAGAGACCCAGTACTTC.

CDR3 residues: CAWSVPSGRYNEQYF. The CDR3 DNA reads TGTGCCTGGAGTGTACCTAGCGGGAGGTATAACGAGCAGTACTTC. The chain is built from TRBV30 and TRBJ2-7, with TRBD2 matching over 11 bases. The CDR3 runs to 15 residues. Germline CDR1 and CDR2: GTSNPN and SVGIG (reference sequence). Trimming at V came to 0 bases and at J to 5 bases, leaving 6 bases not matched to a gene.

The chain employs TRBV21-1 and TRBJ2-7; TRBD2 was called by the table and not checked on the DNA. TRBV21-1 is labeled a pseudogene. This CDR3 contains 16 residues. The DNA of the CDR3 is TGTGCCAGCAGCAAAGCAACGCGGGATTACTCCTACGAGCAGTACTTC. Its translation is CASSKATRDYSYEQYF.

V and J are TRBV6-1 and TRBJ2-7; D might be TRBD1 (6 bases). In germline, CDR1 is MNHNS, CDR2 SASEGT. The CDR3 consists of 17 residues. Trimming left V 0 bases short and J 0 bases short, with 15 bases between. Here the CDR3 reads CASSEALQGIYSYEQYF. The CDR3 DNA is TGTGCCAGCAGTGAAGCGCTTCAGGGGATCTACTCCTACGAGCAGTACTTC.

The rearrangement uses TRBV28 and TRBJ2-7, with TRBD1 as a possible D gene (5 bases). Trimming cost V 3 bases and J 0 bases, with 15 bases left between them. Germline V gives CDR1 MDHEN, CDR2 SYDVKM. The CDR3 covers 16 residues. The CDR3, as DNA: TGTGCCAGCAGTTTTAGCAAGGGGTTCTCCTCCTACGAGCAGTACTTC. Translation gives CASSFSKGFSSYEQYF.